This T cell receptor (beta chain) stems from a study of cytomegalovirus exposure and HLA in healthy donors. This CDR3 is 13 amino acids long. The V and J ends lost 8 bases and 4 bases respectively, with 14 bases between them. Germline CDR1 and CDR2: SGHDN and FVKESK. Though probably carrying unrecorded immune exposures, donors were nominally healthy at sampling. Comments on this clone: What it binds is not known.

60 Vbeta and 13 Jbeta primers were used in PCR. The method was immunoSEQ multiplex PCR; TCRdb's version includes in-frame clones alone and lacks a portion of them. Among some 78,000 clones listed, approximately 80% were seen once. Points from the study as a whole: Relative to equally common others, HLA-associated TCR beta chains showed greater clonal expansion in a later analysis. Diagnosis of cytomegalovirus status made by the classifier reportedly showed high specificity and sensitivity. Excluded were some V segments that proved indistinguishable, including TRBV6-2 and TRBV6-3.

This receptor was obtained from a woman aged 50 to 65 in good health and CMV-seropositive. The chain recombines TRBV14 with TRBJ1-2; D not resolved. The material sequenced was PBMCs. In DNA, the CDR3 is TGTGCCAGCGGCCCGGGGAGTGGCTATGGCTACACCTTC. It codes for CASGPGSGYGYTF.